Listed below are T cell receptor beta chains from one sample, sequenced in a study of graft-versus-host responses after intestinal transplantation. These receptors lack a known antigen. Profiling relied on immunoSEQ multiplex PCR, and the TCRdb table lists in-frame clones only, not all of them. The sample records some 110,000 clones, just under 95% being singletons. The input for sequencing was unstimulated CD8+ T cells sorted from spleen or lymph node cells, taken before transplant. These receptors were collected from a human donor who was the organ donor for an intestinal transplant. Each CDR3 is given with its conserved first and last residue. The order of the fields is V gene, clone size, D gene, J gene, CDR3 length, CDR3 DNA, CDR3 protein. The D gene is left open where the match is weak. A row's size may be missing; if present it is once, few, many or a size class.

v_call: TRBV9
clone_size: NA
d_call: NA
j_call: TRBJ1-5
cdr3_length: 14
cdr3_nt: TGTGCCAGCAGCAGCCGGGGCAGCAATCAGCCCCAGCATTTT
cdr3_aa: CASSSRGSNQPQHF

v_call: TRBV30
clone_size: NA
d_call: NA
j_call: TRBJ2-7
cdr3_length: 14
cdr3_nt: TGTGCCTGGAGTGAAGGGATCGGGGTGATCGAGCAGTACTTC
cdr3_aa: CAWSEGIGVIEQYF

v_call: TRBV27
clone_size: NA
d_call: TRBD2
j_call: TRBJ2-7
cdr3_length: 12
cdr3_nt: TGTACTAGCGGGGACTCTCCGGGGGAGCAGTACTTC
cdr3_aa: CTSGDSPGEQYF

v_call: TRBV5-6
clone_size: NA
d_call: NA
j_call: TRBJ2-5
cdr3_length: 15
cdr3_nt: TGTGCCAGCAGCTTCAGGGCAGGTCACCGGGAGACCCAGTACTTC
cdr3_aa: CASSFRAGHRETQYF

v_call: TRBV6-5
clone_size: NA
d_call: TRBD2
j_call: TRBJ2-5
cdr3_length: 15
cdr3_nt: TGTGCCAGCAGTTACGGAGCGGGATCGCAAGAGACCCAGTACTTC
cdr3_aa: CASSYGAGSQETQYF

v_call: TRBV6-5
clone_size: NA
d_call: NA
j_call: TRBJ2-7
cdr3_length: 13
cdr3_nt: TGTGCCAGCAGTTACTCGCGCTCCTACGAGCAGTACTTC
cdr3_aa: CASSYSRSYEQYF

v_call: TRBV4-1
clone_size: NA
d_call: TRBD1
j_call: TRBJ2-2
cdr3_length: 18
cdr3_nt: TGCGCCAGCAGCCAAGAGGCCCCCTGGACAGGGGACACCGGGGAGCTGTTTTTT
cdr3_aa: CASSQEAPWTGDTGELFF

v_call: TRBV29-1
clone_size: NA
d_call: NA
j_call: TRBJ2-1
cdr3_length: 13
cdr3_nt: TGCAGCGTCAAACCCCGTAGGGACAATGAGCAGTTCTTC
cdr3_aa: CSVKPRRDNEQFF

v_call: TRBV6-6
clone_size: NA
d_call: NA
j_call: TRBJ2-3
cdr3_length: 14
cdr3_nt: TGTGCCAGCAGTTTACTGGGGATCACAGATACGCAGTATTTT
cdr3_aa: CASSLLGITDTQYF

v_call: TRBV10-2
clone_size: NA
d_call: NA
j_call: TRBJ1-2
cdr3_length: 13
cdr3_nt: TGCGCCAGCAGAGACAGCTTAGGCTATGGCTACACCTTC
cdr3_aa: CASRDSLGYGYTF

v_call: TRBV5-4
clone_size: NA
d_call: NA
j_call: TRBJ2-1
cdr3_length: 16
cdr3_nt: TGTGCCAGCAGCTTGGACGGGGGGCTTTATGGAAATGAGCAGTTCTTC
cdr3_aa: CASSLDGGLYGNEQFF

v_call: TRBV30
clone_size: NA
d_call: TRBD1
j_call: TRBJ2-5
cdr3_length: 15
cdr3_nt: TGTGCCTGGAGTGGAACAGGGGGCTCGGGAGAGACCCAGTACTTC
cdr3_aa: CAWSGTGGSGETQYF

v_call: TRBV10-3
clone_size: NA
d_call: NA
j_call: TRBJ1-5
cdr3_length: 16
cdr3_nt: TGTGCCATCAGTGAAGGTCTTTCTCGGTCCGGGTCGCCCCAGCATTTT
cdr3_aa: CAISEGLSRSGSPQHF

v_call: TRBV4-3
clone_size: NA
d_call: TRBD2
j_call: TRBJ2-7
cdr3_length: 15
cdr3_nt: TGCGCCAGCAGCCTTTCGACTAGCGGGAGCCACGAGCAGTACTTC
cdr3_aa: CASSLSTSGSHEQYF

v_call: TRBV6-1
clone_size: NA
d_call: NA
j_call: TRBJ2-1
cdr3_length: 14
cdr3_nt: TGTGCCAGCAGTGTTTCTGGGCCTATCCATGAGCAGTTCTTC
cdr3_aa: CASSVSGPIHEQFF

v_call: TRBV27
clone_size: NA
d_call: NA
j_call: TRBJ2-2
cdr3_length: 11
cdr3_nt: TGTGCCAGCAGTTCCACCGGGGAGCTGTTTTTT
cdr3_aa: CASSSTGELFF

v_call: TRBV6-1
clone_size: NA
d_call: NA
j_call: TRBJ2-7
cdr3_length: 17
cdr3_nt: TGTGCCAGCAGTGAAGCGCAAGGTCAGTTTGAAGGGGACGAGCAGTACTTC
cdr3_aa: CASSEAQGQFEGDEQYF

v_call: TRBV5-6
clone_size: NA
d_call: TRBD2
j_call: TRBJ2-3
cdr3_length: 16
cdr3_nt: TGTGCCAGCAGCTTGAGTCTTAGCGGGACTGCAGATACGCAGTATTTT
cdr3_aa: CASSLSLSGTADTQYF

v_call: TRBV9
clone_size: NA
d_call: TRBD1
j_call: TRBJ2-1
cdr3_length: 15
cdr3_nt: TGTGCCAGCAGCTTGGGGACAGGCGGAGGCAATGAGCAGTTCTTC
cdr3_aa: CASSLGTGGGNEQFF

v_call: TRBV4-1
clone_size: NA
d_call: NA
j_call: TRBJ1-1
cdr3_length: 15
cdr3_nt: TGCGCCAGCAGCCAAGATCTTGCGGGGAACACTGAAGCTTTCTTT
cdr3_aa: CASSQDLAGNTEAFF

v_call: TRBV28
clone_size: NA
d_call: NA
j_call: TRBJ1-2
cdr3_length: 15
cdr3_nt: TGTGCCAGCAGTTTTTGGCGGGGAGTATGGTATGGCTACACCTTC
cdr3_aa: CASSFWRGVWYGYTF

v_call: TRBV6-1
clone_size: NA
d_call: NA
j_call: TRBJ2-7
cdr3_length: 17
cdr3_nt: TGTGCCAGCAGTGAGATGCCACCGGGACTGGCTACCTACGAGCAGTACTTC
cdr3_aa: CASSEMPPGLATYEQYF

v_call: TRBV28
clone_size: NA
d_call: NA
j_call: TRBJ1-4
cdr3_length: 14
cdr3_nt: TGTGCCAGCAGTCCGACGCCCTTTAATGAAAAACTGTTTTTT
cdr3_aa: CASSPTPFNEKLFF

v_call: TRBV7-9
clone_size: NA
d_call: NA
j_call: TRBJ1-1
cdr3_length: 12
cdr3_nt: TGTGCCAGCAGCACCCCACAGGCCGGGCCTTTCTTT
cdr3_aa: CASSTPQAGPFF

v_call: TRBV6-5
clone_size: NA
d_call: NA
j_call: TRBJ2-3
cdr3_length: 14
cdr3_nt: TGTGCCAGCAGTTACTCTAGCGGCACAGATACGCAGTATTTT
cdr3_aa: CASSYSSGTDTQYF

v_call: TRBV9
clone_size: NA
d_call: NA
j_call: TRBJ2-7
cdr3_length: 15
cdr3_nt: TGTGCCAGCAGCGTAGAAGCCCACAACGCCTACGAGCAGTACTTC
cdr3_aa: CASSVEAHNAYEQYF

v_call: TRBV5-1
clone_size: once
d_call: NA
j_call: TRBJ2-3
cdr3_length: 14
cdr3_nt: TGCGCCAGCAGCTTGGGCAGGGGCCCAGATACGCAGTATTTT
cdr3_aa: CASSLGRGPDTQYF

v_call: TRBV4-2
clone_size: NA
d_call: NA
j_call: TRBJ2-7
cdr3_length: 14
cdr3_nt: TGTGCCAGCAGCCAAGACCCGGGATCCTACGAGCAGTACTTC
cdr3_aa: CASSQDPGSYEQYF

v_call: TRBV6-5
clone_size: NA
d_call: NA
j_call: TRBJ2-1
cdr3_length: 14
cdr3_nt: TGTGCCAGCAGTCCCGATAGGGCAGTAGATGAGCAGTTCTTC
cdr3_aa: CASSPDRAVDEQFF

v_call: TRBV19
clone_size: NA
d_call: NA
j_call: TRBJ1-5
cdr3_length: 14
cdr3_nt: TGTGCCAGTAGGCTACGGGGGGTCGGGCAGCCCCAGCATTTT
cdr3_aa: CASRLRGVGQPQHF

v_call: TRBV6-5
clone_size: NA
d_call: NA
j_call: TRBJ2-3
cdr3_length: 13
cdr3_nt: TGTGCCAGCAGTTACTCGATCGCGGATACGCAGTATTTT
cdr3_aa: CASSYSIADTQYF

v_call: TRBV6-1
clone_size: NA
d_call: NA
j_call: TRBJ2-1
cdr3_length: 13
cdr3_nt: TGTGCCAGCAGTGTCGGACTTTACAATGAGCAGTTCTTC
cdr3_aa: CASSVGLYNEQFF

v_call: TRBV4-1
clone_size: NA
d_call: TRBD1
j_call: TRBJ2-2
cdr3_length: 15
cdr3_nt: TGCGCCAGCAGCCAACCGACAGGGTCCGCCGGGGAGCTGTTTTTT
cdr3_aa: CASSQPTGSAGELFF

v_call: TRBV5-1
clone_size: NA
d_call: NA
j_call: TRBJ2-7
cdr3_length: 15
cdr3_nt: TGCGCCAGCAGCCCGTTAGGGGGGGGTCCCTACGAGCAGTACTTC
cdr3_aa: CASSPLGGGPYEQYF

v_call: TRBV7-2
clone_size: NA
d_call: NA
j_call: TRBJ1-1
cdr3_length: 12
cdr3_nt: TGTGCCAGCGGTACAGGGAGGAGTGAAGCTTTCTTT
cdr3_aa: CASGTGRSEAFF

v_call: TRBV4-2
clone_size: few
d_call: NA
j_call: TRBJ2-7
cdr3_length: 13
cdr3_nt: TGTGCCAGCAGCCAAGGGGACACCTACGAGCAGTACTTC
cdr3_aa: CASSQGDTYEQYF

v_call: TRBV30
clone_size: NA
d_call: TRBD2
j_call: TRBJ2-3
cdr3_length: 14
cdr3_nt: TGTGCCTGGAGTGTTAGCGGGAGAACGGATACGCAGTATTTT
cdr3_aa: CAWSVSGRTDTQYF

v_call: TRBV29-1
clone_size: NA
d_call: NA
j_call: TRBJ1-4
cdr3_length: 14
cdr3_nt: TGCAGCGTTGAAGTTGGAAGAGGCAATGAAAAACTGTTTTTT
cdr3_aa: CSVEVGRGNEKLFF

v_call: TRBV6-5
clone_size: NA
d_call: TRBD1
j_call: TRBJ2-2
cdr3_length: 16
cdr3_nt: TGTGCCAGCAGTTACCTGAGGGACAGGGTATTCGGGGAGCTGTTTTTT
cdr3_aa: CASSYLRDRVFGELFF

v_call: TRBV21-1
clone_size: NA
d_call: NA
j_call: TRBJ2-3
cdr3_length: 16
cdr3_nt: TGTGCCAGCAGCAAGGTAGTAGCGACCAGCACAGATACGCAGTATTTT
cdr3_aa: CASSKVVATSTDTQYF

v_call: TRBV4-3
clone_size: once
d_call: TRBD2
j_call: TRBJ2-7
cdr3_length: 14
cdr3_nt: TGCGCCAGCAGCCCCGGGACTAGGGGGTACGAGCAGTACTTC
cdr3_aa: CASSPGTRGYEQYF

v_call: TRBV19
clone_size: NA
d_call: NA
j_call: TRBJ2-3
cdr3_length: 12
cdr3_nt: TGTGCCAGCGGAGGGGATACAGATACGCAGTATTTT
cdr3_aa: CASGGDTDTQYF

v_call: TRBV6-5
clone_size: NA
d_call: TRBD1
j_call: TRBJ2-7
cdr3_length: 15
cdr3_nt: TGTGCCAGCAGAGAGTCGACAGGGCTATACTACGAGCAGTACTTC
cdr3_aa: CASRESTGLYYEQYF

v_call: TRBV4-1
clone_size: NA
d_call: NA
j_call: TRBJ2-7
cdr3_length: 15
cdr3_nt: TGCGCCAGCAGCCAAGAGGCAAGCCATTCCTACGAGCAGTACTTC
cdr3_aa: CASSQEASHSYEQYF

v_call: TRBV7-9
clone_size: NA
d_call: NA
j_call: TRBJ1-1
cdr3_length: 17
cdr3_nt: TGTGCCAGCAGCTTATACCCTTCGGGGGGGATGAACACTGAAGCTTTCTTT
cdr3_aa: CASSLYPSGGMNTEAFF

v_call: TRBV4-1
clone_size: NA
d_call: TRBD1
j_call: TRBJ1-4
cdr3_length: 15
cdr3_nt: TGCGCCAGCAGCCACTACAGGGGGGGGAATGAAAAACTGTTTTTT
cdr3_aa: CASSHYRGGNEKLFF

v_call: TRBV28
clone_size: NA
d_call: TRBD1
j_call: TRBJ2-1
cdr3_length: 13
cdr3_nt: TGTGCCAGCACTTTACAGGGGGTCCGTGAGCAGTTCTTC
cdr3_aa: CASTLQGVREQFF

v_call: TRBV6-5
clone_size: NA
d_call: NA
j_call: TRBJ2-2
cdr3_length: 13
cdr3_nt: TGTGCCAGCAGTTACTCAGTCACCGGGGAGCTGTTTTTT
cdr3_aa: CASSYSVTGELFF